This is a list of T cell receptor beta chains from one sample in a study of CD8 T cells in ankylosing spondylitis. TCRdb ran MiXCR on the 5' RACE reads and lists one entry per CDR3 protein. The table records roughly 250,000 distinct CDR3 sequences, 7.5% to 9% of them present only once. Sequencing used blood, either unsorted or a sorted T cell fraction (not recorded which). The source of these receptors is a male donor with ankylosing spondylitis or in good health (not recorded which). The CDR3 runs from the conserved cysteine through the conserved F or W. The D gene is left open where the match is weak. Part of the rows lack a size; the others show once, few, many or a class for expanded clones.

v_call,d_call,clone_size,j_call,cdr3_nt,cdr3_aa
TRBV20-1,TRBD2,many,TRBJ2-1,TGCAGTGCTAGAGGGGGACTAGCGGGGAGCTCCTACAATGAGCAGTTCTTC,CSARGGLAGSSYNEQFF
TRBV7-2,-,-,TRBJ1-1,TGTGCCAGCAGGGGGATTGGGAACACTGAAGCTTTCTTT,CASRGIGNTEAFF
TRBV6-6,TRBD2,many,TRBJ2-3,TGTGCCAGCAGGGGGACTACGGATACGCAGTATTTT,CASRGTTDTQYF
TRBV10-3,-,many,TRBJ2-5,TGTGCCATCAGTGATTGGCGGGGCGAGGAAGAGACCCAGTACTTC,CAISDWRGEEETQYF
TRBV7-2,TRBD2,-,TRBJ2-2,TGTGCCAGCAGCCGGACTAGCGCGAACACCGGGGAGCTGTTTTTT,CASSRTSANTGELFF
TRBV6-2/TRBV6-3,-,many,TRBJ1-5,TGTGCCAGCATCTCACGGGAGGGACCTGGGAAGCCCCAGCATTTT,CASISREGPGKPQHF
TRBV11-3,TRBD1,many,TRBJ2-1,TGTGCCAGCAGCTCGAGGACAGGTCACAATGAGCAGTTCTTC,CASSSRTGHNEQFF
TRBV7-2,-,many,TRBJ1-2,TGTGCCAGCAGCTTAGAGGCGGTCTATGGCTACACCTTC,CASSLEAVYGYTF
TRBV10-3,-,many,TRBJ1-2,TGTGCCATCAGCCCCTCTTGGACGGACGGCTACACCTTC,CAISPSWTDGYTF
TRBV18,-,many,TRBJ2-3,TGTGCCAGCTCACCGCCGGGACACCTTAGCACAGATACGCAGTATTTT,CASSPPGHLSTDTQYF
TRBV5-6,-,-,TRBJ1-1,TGTGCCAGCACCGTGGGCAGGGGTAACACTGAAGCTTTCTTT,CASTVGRGNTEAFF
TRBV7-2,-,few,TRBJ1-5,TGTGCCAGCAGCCTGTTAAGGGGTAGCAATCAGCCCCAGCATTTT,CASSLLRGSNQPQHF
TRBV7-9,-,many,TRBJ1-3,TGTGCCAGCAGCTTAGGGGGGGAAAACACCATATATTTT,CASSLGGENTIYF
TRBV20-1,-,-,TRBJ2-1,TGCAGTGCTCACTCCCAGATGAATTACAATGAGCAGTTCTTC,CSAHSQMNYNEQFF
TRBV30,TRBD1,-,TRBJ2-7,TGTGCCTGGAGTACCGGACAGGGGGAAGACGAGCAGTACTTC,CAWSTGQGEDEQYF
TRBV29-1,-,many,TRBJ1-1,TGCAGCGTGAGGAGGGCGGGGAACACTGAAGCTTTCTTT,CSVRRAGNTEAFF
TRBV4-2,TRBD1,-,TRBJ1-4,TGTGCCAGCAGCCCACAGGGGAGGGGGGAAAAACTGTTTTTT,CASSPQGRGEKLFF
TRBV6-5,-,many,TRBJ2-5,TGTGCCAGCAGTTCCTTGGACATGTTACAAGAGACCCAGTACTTC,CASSSLDMLQETQYF
TRBV28,TRBD1,many,TRBJ2-6,TGTGCCAGCAGTTATGACAGGGCTGGGGCCAACGTCCTGACTTTC,CASSYDRAGANVLTF
TRBV7-2,TRBD2,-,TRBJ2-2,TGTGCCAGCAGCCGGGGGGGGCTGGTCACCGGGGAGCTGTTTTTT,CASSRGGLVTGELFF
TRBV12-3/TRBV12-4,-,many,TRBJ1-1,TGTGCCAGCAGTTTTGCAGGTAACACTGAAGCTTTCTTT,CASSFAGNTEAFF
TRBV30,-,-,TRBJ2-4,TGTGCCTGGAGTGGAATGCAGGGCGGCAAAAACATTCAGTACTTC,CAWSGMQGGKNIQYF
TRBV12-3/TRBV12-4,-,many,TRBJ1-1,TGTGCCAGCAGTCAGGGCGTCGGGGGCACTGAAGCTTTCTTT,CASSQGVGGTEAFF
TRBV20-1,-,-,TRBJ2-1,TGCAGTGCTAGAGATTTCCAACTAGCCCAGAGGAATGAGCAGTTCTTC,CSARDFQLAQRNEQFF
TRBV27,TRBD2,many,TRBJ2-3,TGTGCCAGCAGTTCCCTTGGCGCGGGGGGGCTAGATACGCAGTATTTT,CASSSLGAGGLDTQYF
TRBV6-6,-,-,TRBJ1-1,TGTGCCAGCAGTTACATTTTGAACACTGAAGCTTTCTTT,CASSYILNTEAFF
TRBV7-2,-,few,TRBJ2-5,TGTGCCAGCAGCTTAGTATGGGTGTACCAAGAGACCCAGTACTTC,CASSLVWVYQETQYF
TRBV12-3/TRBV12-4,-,-,TRBJ1-1,TGTGCCAGCAGTTTGCGGGGGGAAGCTTTCTTT,CASSLRGEAFF
TRBV9,-,many,TRBJ2-7,TGTGCCAGCAGCGTAGCTAAGGGTCGGGGGTCGATGCACGAGCAGTACTTC,CASSVAKGRGSMHEQYF
TRBV30,TRBD1,-,TRBJ2-7,TGTGCCTGGAACGCGGGGACAGGATCCTACGAGCAGTACTTC,CAWNAGTGSYEQYF
TRBV6-2/TRBV6-3,TRBD2,many,TRBJ2-1,TGTGCCTCAGGCGAGGGACTAGCGGGAGTAATTGAGCAGTTCTTC,CASGEGLAGVIEQFF
TRBV6-5,-,many,TRBJ1-1,TGTGCCAGCAGTTACTCAGTGGGACACAAGAACACTGAAGCTTTCTTT,CASSYSVGHKNTEAFF
TRBV27,TRBD1,-,TRBJ1-6,TGTGCCAGCAGTCTTTCAGGGGGCGCGAGGTCACCCCTCCACTTT,CASSLSGGARSPLHF
TRBV11-1,-,few,TRBJ1-6,TGTGCCAGCAGCTTAGTTGCAGGTGCCAATGAATTGAATTCACCCCTCCACTTT,CASSLVAGANELNSPLHF
TRBV4-1,-,many,TRBJ2-2,TGCGCCAGCAGCCAAGGTAGACTCACCGGGGAGCTGTTTTTT,CASSQGRLTGELFF
TRBV29-1,-,few,TRBJ2-2,TGCAGCGTCCTTATGTGGCAGCAGGACACCGGGGAGCTGTTTTTT,CSVLMWQQDTGELFF
TRBV5-6,-,many,TRBJ2-2,TGTGCCAGCAGCTTCTGGCCCACCGGGGAGCTGTTTTTT,CASSFWPTGELFF
TRBV7-9,-,many,TRBJ1-1,TGTGCCAGCAGCCACGACAGGAACACTGAAGCTTTCTTT,CASSHDRNTEAFF
TRBV7-9,-,many,TRBJ1-1,TGTGCCAGCAGCTTAGAAAGGAAAATCGGTGAAGCTTTCTTT,CASSLERKIGEAFF
TRBV29-1,TRBD2,many,TRBJ2-5,TGCAGCGTGACTCTGTCTAGCGGGAGAGAGACCCAGTACTTC,CSVTLSSGRETQYF
TRBV11-2,-,few,TRBJ2-5,TGTGCCAGCAGCTTAAGGGGCAACCGGGGGGAGACCCAGTACTTC,CASSLRGNRGETQYF
TRBV7-9,TRBD1,few,TRBJ1-1,TGTGCCAGCAGAACCGACAGGGCTAACACTGAAGCTTTCTTT,CASRTDRANTEAFF
TRBV4-1,-,once,TRBJ2-1,TGCGCCAGCAGCCAAGAGGTGACTTCTTACAATGAGCAGTTCTTC,CASSQEVTSYNEQFF
TRBV5-1,TRBD1,many,TRBJ1-1,TGCGCCAGCAGCTCCGGGACAGGGGCGGCCACTGAAGCTTTCTTT,CASSSGTGAATEAFF
TRBV20-1,TRBD2,many,TRBJ2-7,TGCAGTGCCTTAGCGGGCCGCTTGTACGAGCAGTACTTC,CSALAGRLYEQYF
TRBV6-6,TRBD1,few,TRBJ1-1,TGTGCCAGCAGTTATGGACAGGGTGAAGCTTTCTTT,CASSYGQGEAFF
TRBV5-5,TRBD1,-,TRBJ1-1,TGTGCCAGCAGCTTGGTTGGACAGGCCCACACTGAAGCTTTCTTT,CASSLVGQAHTEAFF
TRBV20-1,TRBD1,many,TRBJ1-1,TGCAGTGCTAGTAGGCCGGACAGGGACACTGAAGCTTTCTTT,CSASRPDRDTEAFF
TRBV7-2,-,few,TRBJ2-5,TGTGCCAGCAGCTTATCTGGTCGGCTCTCGGCCCAGTACTTC,CASSLSGRLSAQYF
TRBV2,-,many,TRBJ2-5,TGTGCCAGCAGCCCCCCTGGAAAGACCCAGTACTTC,CASSPPGKTQYF
TRBV9,TRBD2,many,TRBJ2-5,TGTGCCAGCAGCGTGGGGACTACCCAAGAGACCCAGTACTTC,CASSVGTTQETQYF
TRBV12-3/TRBV12-4,-,many,TRBJ1-5,TGTGCCAGCAGTACCACCGGGACATCTAATCAGCCCCAGCATTTT,CASSTTGTSNQPQHF
TRBV5-1,-,many,TRBJ2-3,TGCGCCAGCAGCTTGACAGGCAAACTCACAGATACGCAGTATTTT,CASSLTGKLTDTQYF
TRBV10-3,TRBD2,many,TRBJ2-3,TGTGCCATCAGTGAGAAGATGGCGGGGGGCCACACAGATACGCAGTATTTT,CAISEKMAGGHTDTQYF
TRBV30,-,many,TRBJ1-5,TGTGCCTGGAGTGAACGGCGGTCGGCGCCCCAGCATTTT,CAWSERRSAPQHF
TRBV7-2,TRBD1,-,TRBJ1-1,TGTGCCAGCAGCCGGAACAGGGGGCTGGGCACTGAAGCTTTCTTT,CASSRNRGLGTEAFF
TRBV6-5,-,few,TRBJ2-5,TGTGCCAGCAGTTACTCGATTTGGCGGAGGGGTCGTAGGGAGACCCAGTACTTC,CASSYSIWRRGRRETQYF
TRBV29-1,-,-,TRBJ2-7,TGCAGCGTTGCACTCCTAACCTACGAGCAGTACTTC,CSVALLTYEQYF
TRBV5-1,-,few,TRBJ2-5,TGCGCCACCTCAACAGATTCTCCGGGAGAGACCCAGTACTTC,CATSTDSPGETQYF